This T cell receptor beta chain was retrieved from a study of response to subunit inactivated influenza vaccine. As concerns this clonotype: Antigen unknown.

TCRdb passed the RT-PCR reads through MiXCR, listing each CDR3 protein once. The repertoire holds 400,000 to 650,000 distinct CDR3 sequences, with approximately 7.2% as singletons. Trimming removed 3 bases at V and 2 bases at J, with 12 bases between. Germline V gene sequence: CDR1 KGHSH, CDR2 LQKENI. The CDR3 has 15 amino acids. Study-wide results and limits: A suggestion made by the authors is that each seasonal influenza vaccination recruits few new T cells.

The TCR comes from a man aged 50 to 69 who received an inactivated influenza vaccine. The sample was PBMCs from blood, taken around 25 months after vaccination. The chain recombines TRBV18 with TRBJ2-3, with unresolved D. CDR3 sequence: CASSPEALPTDTQYF. CDR3 DNA: TGTGCCAGCTCACCTGAGGCCTTACCCACAGATACGCAGTATTTT.